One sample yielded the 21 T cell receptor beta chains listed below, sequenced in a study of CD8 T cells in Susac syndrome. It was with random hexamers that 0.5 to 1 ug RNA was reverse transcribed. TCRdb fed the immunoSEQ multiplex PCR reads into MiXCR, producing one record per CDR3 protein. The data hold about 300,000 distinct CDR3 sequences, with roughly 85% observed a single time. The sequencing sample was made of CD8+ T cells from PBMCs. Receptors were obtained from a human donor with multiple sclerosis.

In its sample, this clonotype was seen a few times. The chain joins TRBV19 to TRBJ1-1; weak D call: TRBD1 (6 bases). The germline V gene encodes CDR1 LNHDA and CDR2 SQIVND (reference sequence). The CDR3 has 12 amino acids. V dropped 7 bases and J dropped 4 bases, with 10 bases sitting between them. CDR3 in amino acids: CASKSGATEAFF. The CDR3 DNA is TGTGCCAGTAAATCGGGGGCCACTGAAGCTTTCTTT. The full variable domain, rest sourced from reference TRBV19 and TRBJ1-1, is DGGITQSPKYLFRKEGQNVTLSCEQNLNHDAMYWYRQDPGQGLRLIYYSQIVNDFQKGDIAEGYSVSREKKESFPLTVTSAQKNPTAFYLCASKSGATEAFFGQGTRLTVV.

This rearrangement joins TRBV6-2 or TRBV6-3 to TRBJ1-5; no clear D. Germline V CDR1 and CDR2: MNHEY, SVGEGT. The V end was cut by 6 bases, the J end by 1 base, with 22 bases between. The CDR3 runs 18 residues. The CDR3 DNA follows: TGTGCCAGCAGGCCGACGGGTTGGGAGAAGATGAGCAATCAGCCCCAGCATTTT. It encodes CASRPTGWEKMSNQPQHF.

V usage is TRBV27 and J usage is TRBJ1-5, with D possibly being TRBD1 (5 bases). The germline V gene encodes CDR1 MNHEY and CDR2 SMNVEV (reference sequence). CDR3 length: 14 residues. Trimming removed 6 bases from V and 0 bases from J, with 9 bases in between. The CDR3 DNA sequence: TGTGCCAGCAGCGTGGGGGTTAGCAATCAGCCCCAGCATTTT. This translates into CASSVGVSNQPQHF.

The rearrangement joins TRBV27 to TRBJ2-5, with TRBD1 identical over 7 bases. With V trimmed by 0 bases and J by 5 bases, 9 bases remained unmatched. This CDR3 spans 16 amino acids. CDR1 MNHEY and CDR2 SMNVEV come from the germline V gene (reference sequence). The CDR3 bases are TGTGCCAGCAGTTTATCGGGGAGACAGGGCCCGGAGACCCAGTACTTC. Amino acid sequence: CASSLSGRQGPETQYF.

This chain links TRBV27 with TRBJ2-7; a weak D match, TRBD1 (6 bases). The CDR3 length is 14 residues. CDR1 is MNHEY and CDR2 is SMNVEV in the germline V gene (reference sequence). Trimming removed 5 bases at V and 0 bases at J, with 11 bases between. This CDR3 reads CASSSSRGSYEQYF. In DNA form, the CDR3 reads TGTGCCAGCAGTAGCTCCAGGGGCTCCTACGAGCAGTACTTC.

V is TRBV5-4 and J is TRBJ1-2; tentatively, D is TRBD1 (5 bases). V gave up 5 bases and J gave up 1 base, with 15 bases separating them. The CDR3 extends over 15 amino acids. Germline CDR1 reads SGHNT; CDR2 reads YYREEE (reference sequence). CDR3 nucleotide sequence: TGTGCCAGCAGTTCCCGGGACGGTGATAACTATGGCTACACCTTC. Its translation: CASSSRDGDNYGYTF.

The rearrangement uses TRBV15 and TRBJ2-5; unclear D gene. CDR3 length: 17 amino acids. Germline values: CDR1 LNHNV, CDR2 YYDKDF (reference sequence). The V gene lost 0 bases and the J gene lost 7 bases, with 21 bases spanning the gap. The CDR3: CATSRDVGQTLGGTQYF. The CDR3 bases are TGTGCCACCAGCAGAGATGTAGGGCAGACCCTGGGCGGGACCCAGTACTTC.

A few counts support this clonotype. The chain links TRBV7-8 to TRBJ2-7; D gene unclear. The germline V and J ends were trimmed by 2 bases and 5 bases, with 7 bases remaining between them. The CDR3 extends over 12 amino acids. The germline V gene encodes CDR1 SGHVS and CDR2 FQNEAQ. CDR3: CASSLRPDEQYF. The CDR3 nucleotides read TGTGCCAGCAGCTTACGGCCCGACGAGCAGTACTTC.

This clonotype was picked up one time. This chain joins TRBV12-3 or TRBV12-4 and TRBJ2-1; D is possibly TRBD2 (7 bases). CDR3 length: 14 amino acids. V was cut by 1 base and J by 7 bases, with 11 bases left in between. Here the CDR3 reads CASSLGGGGNEQFF. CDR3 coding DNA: TGTGCCAGCAGTTTAGGGGGAGGGGGGAATGAGCAGTTCTTC.

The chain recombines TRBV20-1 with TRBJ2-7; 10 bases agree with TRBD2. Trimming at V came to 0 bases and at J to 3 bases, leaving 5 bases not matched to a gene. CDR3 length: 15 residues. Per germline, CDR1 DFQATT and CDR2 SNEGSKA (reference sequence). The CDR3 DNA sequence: TGCAGTGCTAGAGATCTGTCTAGCGGGGGCTACGAGCAGTACTTC. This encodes CSARDLSSGGYEQYF.

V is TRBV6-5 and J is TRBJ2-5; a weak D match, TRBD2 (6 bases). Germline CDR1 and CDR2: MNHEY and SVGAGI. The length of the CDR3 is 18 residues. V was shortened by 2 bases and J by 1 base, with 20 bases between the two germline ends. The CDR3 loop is CASSYTDLGRGIQETQYF. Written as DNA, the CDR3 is TGTGCCAGCAGTTACACGGATCTGGGCCGGGGGATCCAAGAGACCCAGTACTTC.

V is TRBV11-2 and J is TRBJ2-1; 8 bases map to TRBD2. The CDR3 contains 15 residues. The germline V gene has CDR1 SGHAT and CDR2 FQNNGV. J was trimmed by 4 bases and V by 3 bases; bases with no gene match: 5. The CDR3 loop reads CASSFRGGGYNEQFF. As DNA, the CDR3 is TGTGCCAGCAGCTTCCGGGGGGGAGGGTACAATGAGCAGTTCTTC.

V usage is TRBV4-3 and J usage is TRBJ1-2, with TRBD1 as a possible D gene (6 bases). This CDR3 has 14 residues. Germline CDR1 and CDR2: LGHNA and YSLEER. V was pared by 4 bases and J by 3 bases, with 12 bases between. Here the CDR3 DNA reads TGCGCCAGCAGCCCAACTGGGGGGCACTATGGCTACACCTTC. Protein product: CASSPTGGHYGYTF.

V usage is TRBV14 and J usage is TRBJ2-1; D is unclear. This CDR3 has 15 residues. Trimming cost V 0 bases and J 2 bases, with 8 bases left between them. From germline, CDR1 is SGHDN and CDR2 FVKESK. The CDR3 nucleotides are TGTGCCAGCAGCCAAGATCTTCCAGCCTACAATGAGCAGTTCTTC. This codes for CASSQDLPAYNEQFF. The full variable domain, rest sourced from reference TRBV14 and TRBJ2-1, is EAGVTQFPSHSVIEKGQTVTLRCDPISGHDNLYWYRRVMGKEIKFLLHFVKESKQDESGMPNNRFLAERTGGTYSTLKVQPAELEDSGVYFCASSQDLPAYNEQFFGPGTRLTVL.

Here the CDR3 DNA reads TGTGCCAGCAGTTACCTAAGGGACTCTGAAGCTTTCTTT. Protein product: CASSYLRDSEAFF. J is TRBJ1-1 and V is TRBV6-2 or TRBV6-3; tentative D call: TRBD1 (5 bases). V dropped 2 bases and J dropped 6 bases, with 10 bases sitting between them. CDR3 length: 13 residues. Germline V lookup: CDR1 MNHEY, CDR2 SVGEGT.

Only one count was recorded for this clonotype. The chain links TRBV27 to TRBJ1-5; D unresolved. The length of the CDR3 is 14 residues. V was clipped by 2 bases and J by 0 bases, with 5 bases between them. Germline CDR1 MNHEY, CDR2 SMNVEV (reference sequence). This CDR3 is CASSLAVSNQPQHF. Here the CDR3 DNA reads TGTGCCAGCAGTTTAGCGGTTAGCAATCAGCCCCAGCATTTT.

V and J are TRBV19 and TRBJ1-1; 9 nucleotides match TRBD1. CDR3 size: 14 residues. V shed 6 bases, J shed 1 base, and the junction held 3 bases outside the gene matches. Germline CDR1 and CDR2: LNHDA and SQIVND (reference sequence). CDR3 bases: TGTGCCAGTAGCTGGGACAGGGCGAACACTGAAGCTTTCTTT. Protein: CASSWDRANTEAFF.

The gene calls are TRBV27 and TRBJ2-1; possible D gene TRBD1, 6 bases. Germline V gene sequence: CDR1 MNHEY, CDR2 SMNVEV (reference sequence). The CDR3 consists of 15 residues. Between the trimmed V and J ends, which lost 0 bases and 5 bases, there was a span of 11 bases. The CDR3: CASSLSGHANNEQFF. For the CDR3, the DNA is TGTGCCAGCAGTTTATCGGGACATGCGAACAATGAGCAGTTCTTC.

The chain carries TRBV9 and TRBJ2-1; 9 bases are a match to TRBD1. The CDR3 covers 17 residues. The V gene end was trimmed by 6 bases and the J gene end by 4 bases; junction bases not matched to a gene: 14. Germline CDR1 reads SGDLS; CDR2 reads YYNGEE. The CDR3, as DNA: TGTGCCAGCACCCTCCTGGATCCCGGGACAGGGTACAATGAGCAGTTCTTC. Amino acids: CASTLLDPGTGYNEQFF.

CDR3 coding DNA: TGTGCCAGCAGCCCTGGACTAGCGGGAGCCAAAAACATTCAGTACTTC. Protein sequence: CASSPGLAGAKNIQYF. The chain has TRBV7-9 and TRBJ2-4; 11 bases agree with TRBD2. The CDR3 consists of 16 residues. The germline CDR1 and CDR2 sequences are SEHNR and FQNEAQ (reference sequence). Trimming removed 5 bases from V and 0 bases from J; junction bases left unmatched: 3.

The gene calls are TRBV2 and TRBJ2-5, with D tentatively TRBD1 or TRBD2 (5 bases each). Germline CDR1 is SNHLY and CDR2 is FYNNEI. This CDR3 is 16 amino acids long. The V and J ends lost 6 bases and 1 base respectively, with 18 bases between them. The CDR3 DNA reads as TGTGCCAGCAGCGGACGAGGGGCCATGGTCCAAGAGACCCAGTACTTC. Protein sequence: CASSGRGAMVQETQYF.